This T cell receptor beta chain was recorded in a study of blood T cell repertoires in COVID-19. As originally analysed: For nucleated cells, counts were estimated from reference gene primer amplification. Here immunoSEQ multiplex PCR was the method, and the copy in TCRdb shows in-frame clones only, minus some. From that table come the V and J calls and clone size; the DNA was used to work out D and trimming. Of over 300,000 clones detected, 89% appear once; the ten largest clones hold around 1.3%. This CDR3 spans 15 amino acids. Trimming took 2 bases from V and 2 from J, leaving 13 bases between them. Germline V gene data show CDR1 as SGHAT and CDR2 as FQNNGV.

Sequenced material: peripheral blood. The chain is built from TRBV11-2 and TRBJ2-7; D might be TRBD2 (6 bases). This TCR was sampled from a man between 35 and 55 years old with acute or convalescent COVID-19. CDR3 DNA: TGTGCCAGCAGCTTAATTGGGGGGATAGCCTACGAGCAGTACTTC. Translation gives CASSLIGGIAYEQYF.